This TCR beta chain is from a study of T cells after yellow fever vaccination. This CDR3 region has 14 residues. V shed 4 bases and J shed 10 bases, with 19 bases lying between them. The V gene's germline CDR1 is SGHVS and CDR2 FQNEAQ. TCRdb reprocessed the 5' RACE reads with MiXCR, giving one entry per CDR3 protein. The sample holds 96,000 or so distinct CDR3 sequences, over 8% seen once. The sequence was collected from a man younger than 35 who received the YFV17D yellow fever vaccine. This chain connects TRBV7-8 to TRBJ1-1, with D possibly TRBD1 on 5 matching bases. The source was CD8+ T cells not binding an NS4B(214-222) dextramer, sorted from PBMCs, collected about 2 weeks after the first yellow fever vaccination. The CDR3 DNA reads TGTGCCAGCAGCTCAATGGTCGCAGGGTACTTAGCTTTCTTT. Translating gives CASSSMVAGYLAFF.